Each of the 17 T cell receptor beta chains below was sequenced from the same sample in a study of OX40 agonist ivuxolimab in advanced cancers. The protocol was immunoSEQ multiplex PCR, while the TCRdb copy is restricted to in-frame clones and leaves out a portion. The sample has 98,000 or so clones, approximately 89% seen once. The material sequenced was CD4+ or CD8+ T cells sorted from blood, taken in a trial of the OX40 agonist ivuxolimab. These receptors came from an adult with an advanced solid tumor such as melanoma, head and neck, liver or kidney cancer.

The CDR3, as DNA: TGTGCCAGCAGTTTGGACCCCGGCGGGGGGGTTCGAGGCTACACCTTC. This gives the protein CASSLDPGGGVRGYTF. The chain combines TRBV28 with TRBJ1-2, with a possible D match to TRBD1 (5 bases). The CDR3 is 16 amino acids. Trimming pared 3 bases from V and 8 bases from J, leaving 22 bases between. From germline, CDR1 is MDHEN and CDR2 SYDVKM.

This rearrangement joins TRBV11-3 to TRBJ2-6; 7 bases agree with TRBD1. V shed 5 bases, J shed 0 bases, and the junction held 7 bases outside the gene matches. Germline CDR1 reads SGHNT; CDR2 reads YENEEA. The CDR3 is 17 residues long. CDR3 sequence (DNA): TGTGCCAGCAGCGGGGACAGTCCCGACTCTGGGGCCAACGTCCTGACTTTC. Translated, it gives CASSGDSPDSGANVLTF.

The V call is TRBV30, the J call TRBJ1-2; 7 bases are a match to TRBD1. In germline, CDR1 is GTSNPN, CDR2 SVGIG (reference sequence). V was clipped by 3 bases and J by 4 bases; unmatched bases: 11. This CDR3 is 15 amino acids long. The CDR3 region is CAWSDWDSGRYGYTF. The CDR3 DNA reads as TGTGCCTGGAGCGATTGGGACAGCGGGCGCTATGGCTACACCTTC.

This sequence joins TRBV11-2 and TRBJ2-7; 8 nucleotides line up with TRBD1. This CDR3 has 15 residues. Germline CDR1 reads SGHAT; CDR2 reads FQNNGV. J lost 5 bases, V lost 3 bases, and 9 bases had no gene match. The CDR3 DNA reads TGTGCCAGCAGCTTTGGTTCCGGGACAGGTAACGAGCAGTACTTC. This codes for CASSFGSGTGNEQYF.

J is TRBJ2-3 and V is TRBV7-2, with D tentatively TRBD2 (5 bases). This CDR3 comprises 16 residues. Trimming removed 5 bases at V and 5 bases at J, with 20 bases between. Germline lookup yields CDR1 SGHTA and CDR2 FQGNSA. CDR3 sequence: CASSRTRAQEGDTQYF. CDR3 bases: TGTGCCAGCAGCAGAACCCGGGCACAAGAGGGAGATACGCAGTATTTT. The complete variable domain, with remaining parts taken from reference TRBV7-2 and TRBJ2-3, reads GAGVSQSPSNKVTEKGKDVELRCDPISGHTALYWYRQSLGQGLEFLIYFQGNSAPDKSGLPSDRFSAERTGGSVSTLTIQRTQQEDSAVYLCASSRTRAQEGDTQYFGPGTRLTVL.

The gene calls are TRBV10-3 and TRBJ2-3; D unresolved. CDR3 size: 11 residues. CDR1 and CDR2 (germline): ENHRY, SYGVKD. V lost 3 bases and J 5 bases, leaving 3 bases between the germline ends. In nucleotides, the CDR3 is TGTGCCATCAGTGAACGAGATACGCAGTATTTT. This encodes CAISERDTQYF.

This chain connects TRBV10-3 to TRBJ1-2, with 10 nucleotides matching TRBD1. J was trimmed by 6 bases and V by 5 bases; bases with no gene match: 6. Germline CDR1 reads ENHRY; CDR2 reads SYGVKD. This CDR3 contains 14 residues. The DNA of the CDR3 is TGTGCCATCAGTACGGGACAGGGGACCGATGGCTACACCTTC. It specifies CAISTGQGTDGYTF.

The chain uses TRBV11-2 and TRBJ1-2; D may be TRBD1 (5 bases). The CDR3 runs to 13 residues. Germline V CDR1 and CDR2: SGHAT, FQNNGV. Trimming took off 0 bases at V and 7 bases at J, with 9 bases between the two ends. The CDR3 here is CASSLEYGGGYTF. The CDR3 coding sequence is TGTGCCAGCAGCTTAGAATATGGGGGTGGCTACACCTTC. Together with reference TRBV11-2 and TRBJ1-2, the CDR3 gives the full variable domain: EAGVAQSPRYKIIEKRQSVAFWCNPISGHATLYWYQQILGQGPKLLIQFQNNGVVDDSQLPKDRFSAERLKGVDSTLKIQPAKLEDSAVYLCASSLEYGGGYTFGSGTRLTVV.

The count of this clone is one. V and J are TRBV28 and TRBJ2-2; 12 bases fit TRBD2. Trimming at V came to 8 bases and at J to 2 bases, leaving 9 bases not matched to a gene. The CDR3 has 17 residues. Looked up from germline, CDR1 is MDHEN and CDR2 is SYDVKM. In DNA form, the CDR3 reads TGTGCCAGCCCTACGTTGGGACTAGCGGGTAACACCGGGGAGCTGTTTTTT. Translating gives CASPTLGLAGNTGELFF.

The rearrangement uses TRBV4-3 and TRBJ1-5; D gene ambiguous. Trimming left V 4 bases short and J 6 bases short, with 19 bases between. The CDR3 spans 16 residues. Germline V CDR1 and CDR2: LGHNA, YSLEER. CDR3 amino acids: CASSRTYALDGQPQHF. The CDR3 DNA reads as TGCGCCAGCAGCCGGACTTATGCGTTGGATGGTCAGCCCCAGCATTTT.

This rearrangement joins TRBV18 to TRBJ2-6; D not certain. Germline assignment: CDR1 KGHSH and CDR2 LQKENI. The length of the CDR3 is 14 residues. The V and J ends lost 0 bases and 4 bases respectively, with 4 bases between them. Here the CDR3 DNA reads TGTGCCAGCTCACCACCGGGGGGGGCCAACGTCCTGACTTTC. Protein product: CASSPPGGANVLTF.

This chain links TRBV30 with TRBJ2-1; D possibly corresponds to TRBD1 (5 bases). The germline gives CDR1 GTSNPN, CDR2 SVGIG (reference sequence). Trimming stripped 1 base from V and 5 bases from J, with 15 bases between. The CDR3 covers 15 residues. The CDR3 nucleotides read TGTGCCTGGAGTGGGGGCACTCCTAGGAACAATGAGCAGTTCTTC. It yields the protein CAWSGGTPRNNEQFF.

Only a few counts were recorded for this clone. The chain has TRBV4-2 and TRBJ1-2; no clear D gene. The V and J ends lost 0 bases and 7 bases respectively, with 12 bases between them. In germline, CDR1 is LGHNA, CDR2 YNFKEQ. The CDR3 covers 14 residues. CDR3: CASSQDIGSVGYTF. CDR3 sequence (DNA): TGTGCCAGCAGCCAAGATATTGGGAGCGTTGGCTACACCTTC.

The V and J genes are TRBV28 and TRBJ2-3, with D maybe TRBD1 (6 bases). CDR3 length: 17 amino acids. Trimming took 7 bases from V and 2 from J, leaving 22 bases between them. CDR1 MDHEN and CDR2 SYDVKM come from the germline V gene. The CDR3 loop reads CASISPGHTNNTDTQYF. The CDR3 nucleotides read TGTGCCAGCATTAGTCCGGGACACACGAATAACACAGATACGCAGTATTTT.

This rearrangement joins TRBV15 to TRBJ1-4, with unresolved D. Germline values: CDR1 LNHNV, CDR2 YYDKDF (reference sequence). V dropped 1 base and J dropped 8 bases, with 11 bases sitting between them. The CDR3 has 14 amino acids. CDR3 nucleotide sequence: TGTGCCACCAGCAGAGTGAGCCATGGAGAAAAACTGTTTTTT. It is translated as CATSRVSHGEKLFF. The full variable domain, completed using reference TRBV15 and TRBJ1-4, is DAMVIQNPRYQVTQFGKPVTLSCSQTLNHNVMYWYQQKSSQAPKLLFHYYDKDFNNEADTPDNFQSRRPNTSFCFLDIRSPGLGDTAMYLCATSRVSHGEKLFFGSGTQLSVL.

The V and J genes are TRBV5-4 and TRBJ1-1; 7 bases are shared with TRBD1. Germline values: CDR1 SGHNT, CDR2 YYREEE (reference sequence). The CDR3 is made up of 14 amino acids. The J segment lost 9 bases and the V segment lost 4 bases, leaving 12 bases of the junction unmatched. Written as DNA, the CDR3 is TGTGCCAGCAGCCTCCCGGACAGGTCGGTGAAAGCTTTCTTT. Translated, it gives CASSLPDRSVKAFF.

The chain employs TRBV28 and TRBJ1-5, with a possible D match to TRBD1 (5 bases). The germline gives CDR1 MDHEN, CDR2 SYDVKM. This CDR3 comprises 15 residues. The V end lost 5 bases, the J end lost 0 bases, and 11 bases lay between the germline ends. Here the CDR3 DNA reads TGTGCCAGCAGTAGGGTCAGGGATAGCAATCAGCCCCAGCATTTT. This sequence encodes CASSRVRDSNQPQHF.